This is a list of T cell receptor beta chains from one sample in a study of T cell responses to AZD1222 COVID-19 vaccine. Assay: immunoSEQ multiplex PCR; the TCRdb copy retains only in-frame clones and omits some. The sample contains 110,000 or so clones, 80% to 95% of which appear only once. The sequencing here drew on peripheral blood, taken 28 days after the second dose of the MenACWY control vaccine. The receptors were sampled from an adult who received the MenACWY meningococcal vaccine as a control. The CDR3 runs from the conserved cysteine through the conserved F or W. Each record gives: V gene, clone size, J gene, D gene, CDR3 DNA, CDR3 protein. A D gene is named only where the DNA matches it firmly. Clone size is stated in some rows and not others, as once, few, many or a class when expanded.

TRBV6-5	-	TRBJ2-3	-	TGTGCCAGCAGTTACAAAGGATATGGCACAGATACGCAGTATTTT	CASSYKGYGTDTQYF
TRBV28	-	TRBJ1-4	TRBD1	TGTGCCAGCAGGCGGACAGGGATGGGTGAAAAACTGTTTTTT	CASRRTGMGEKLFF
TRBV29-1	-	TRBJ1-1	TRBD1	TGCAGCGTTGAGGGGACAGGGAGTACTGAAGCTTTCTTT	CSVEGTGSTEAFF
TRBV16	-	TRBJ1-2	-	TGTGCCAGCAGCCCCCCCGCGGGGCTGTATGGCTACACCTTC	CASSPPAGLYGYTF
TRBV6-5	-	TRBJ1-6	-	TGTGCCAGCAGGAATAATTCACCCCTCCACTTT	CASRNNSPLHF
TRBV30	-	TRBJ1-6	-	TGTGCCTGGAGTATAGTACGGAATTCAACGCCCCTCCACTTT	CAWSIVRNSTPLHF
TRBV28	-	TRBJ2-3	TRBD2	TGTGCCAGCAGCCTAGCGGGGGTTCGCACAGATACGCAGTATTTT	CASSLAGVRTDTQYF
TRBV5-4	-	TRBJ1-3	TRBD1	TGTGCCAGCAGCCGGGACAGGGGCGGAAACACCATATATTTT	CASSRDRGGNTIYF
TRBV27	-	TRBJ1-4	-	TGTGCCAGCAGTCCCTATCCCGGGGGGGCGGCAAATGAAAAACTGTTTTTT	CASSPYPGGAANEKLFF
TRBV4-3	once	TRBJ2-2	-	TGCGCCAGCAGCCAAGGGGATAGTTTGGGGGCCAGGGAGCTGTTTTTT	CASSQGDSLGARELFF
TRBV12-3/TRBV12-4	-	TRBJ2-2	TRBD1	TGTGCCAGTGACAGGGTTGGCACCGGGGAGCTGTTTTTT	CASDRVGTGELFF
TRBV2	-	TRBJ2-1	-	TGTGCCAGCAGTGAAGTTGGTAGCATGAATGAGCAGTTCTTC	CASSEVGSMNEQFF
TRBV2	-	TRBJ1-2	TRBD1	TGTGCCAGCAGGGCCGGGACAGGGGCGCTGTATAACTATGGCTACACCTTC	CASRAGTGALYNYGYTF
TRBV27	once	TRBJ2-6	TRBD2	TGTGCCAGCAGTTTATGGGGGGGGGTGGGCGTGACCCGCCCAACCTCTGGGGCCAACGTCCTGACTTTC	CASSLWGGVGVTRPTSGANVLTF
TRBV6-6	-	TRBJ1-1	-	TGTGCCAGCAGTTACTCGGCAGGCACTGAAGCTTTCTTT	CASSYSAGTEAFF
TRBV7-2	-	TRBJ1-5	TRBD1	TGTGCCAGCAGCCGGACAGGGAGCAATCAGCCCCAGCATTTT	CASSRTGSNQPQHF
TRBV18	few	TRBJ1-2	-	TGTGCCAGCTCACCAAAGGATGGCTACACCTTC	CASSPKDGYTF
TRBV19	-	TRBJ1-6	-	TGTGCCAGTAGTACTCCGGGGAGCTCCTATAATTCACCCCTCCACTTT	CASSTPGSSYNSPLHF
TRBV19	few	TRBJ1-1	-	TGTGCCAGTAGTCCCCACATGCGGAGTGAAGCTTTCTTT	CASSPHMRSEAFF
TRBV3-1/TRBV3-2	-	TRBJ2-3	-	TGTGCCAGCAGCCCTATCGGGGTCGAAGATACGCAGTATTTT	CASSPIGVEDTQYF
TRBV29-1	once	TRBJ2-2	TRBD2	TGCAGCGTGAGCGGGAGGGTGAACACCGGGGAGCTGTTTTTT	CSVSGRVNTGELFF
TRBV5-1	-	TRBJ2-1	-	TGCGCCAGCAGCTTGGGATGGGAGTTCTACAATGAGCAGTTCTTC	CASSLGWEFYNEQFF
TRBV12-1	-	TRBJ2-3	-	TGTGCCAGCAGCTTTGCCGGACTAGCGGGCACAGATACGCAGTATTTT	CASSFAGLAGTDTQYF
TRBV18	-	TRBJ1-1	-	TGTGCCAGCTCACCAATGGGGCGCTATGTTATGAACACTGAAGCTTTCTTT	CASSPMGRYVMNTEAFF
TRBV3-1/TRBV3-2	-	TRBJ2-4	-	TGTGCCAGCAGCCAAGCCAGGGTAAGGAACATTCAGTACTTC	CASSQARVRNIQYF
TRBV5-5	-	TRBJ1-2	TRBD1	TGTGCCAGCAGCTTGGAGACAGGGGGCAACTATGGCTACACCTTC	CASSLETGGNYGYTF
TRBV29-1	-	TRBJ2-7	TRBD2	TGCAGCGCTAGCGGAATTAGCTCCTACGAGCAGTACTTC	CSASGISSYEQYF
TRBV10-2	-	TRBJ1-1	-	TGCGCCAGCAGTGAGTCAGGAGCGGTGGCAGCTTTCTTT	CASSESGAVAAFF
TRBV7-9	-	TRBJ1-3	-	TGTGCCAGCAGCTTAGCCCGGAGGAGCTCTGGAAACACCATATATTTT	CASSLARRSSGNTIYF
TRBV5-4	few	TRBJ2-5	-	TGTGCCAGCAGCTTGGGCCGGGGAAAGGCTCTCCAAGAGACCCAGTACTTC	CASSLGRGKALQETQYF
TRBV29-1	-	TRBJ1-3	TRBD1	TGCAGCGGCGCAACAGGGGGTCCTGGAAACACCATATATTTT	CSGATGGPGNTIYF
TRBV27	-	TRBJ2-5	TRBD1	TGTGCCAGCAGTCTAAGACAGGGGCTTTGGGAGACCCAGTACTTC	CASSLRQGLWETQYF
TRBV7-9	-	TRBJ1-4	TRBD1	TGTGCCAGCAGCTTAGGGACAGGAGTTAATGAAAAACTGTTTTTT	CASSLGTGVNEKLFF
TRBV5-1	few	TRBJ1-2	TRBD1	TGCGCCAGTTTTCCGGGACAGGTCCGGGTAGGGGAAGGCTACACCTTC	CASFPGQVRVGEGYTF
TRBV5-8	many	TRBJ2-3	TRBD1	TGTGCCAGCGCCAACAGGGGGGTAGATACGCAGTATTTT	CASANRGVDTQYF
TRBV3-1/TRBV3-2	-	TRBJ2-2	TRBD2	TGTGCCAGCAGCTACGGGACTACCGACACCGGGGAGCTGTTTTTT	CASSYGTTDTGELFF
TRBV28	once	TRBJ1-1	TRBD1	TGTGCCAGCAGTTTGTGGGGACAGACTTCCCTGAACACTGAAGCTTTCTTT	CASSLWGQTSLNTEAFF
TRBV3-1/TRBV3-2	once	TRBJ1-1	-	TGTGCCAGCAGCCAAGATCGATCCCCGGGTGGCATGAACACTGAAGCTTTCTTT	CASSQDRSPGGMNTEAFF
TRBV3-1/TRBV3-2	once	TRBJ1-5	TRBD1	TGTGCCAGCAGCCATGGACAGGGGGGCGAATGGAGCAATCAGCCCCAGCATTTT	CASSHGQGGEWSNQPQHF
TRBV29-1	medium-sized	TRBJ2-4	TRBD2	TGCAGCGTTGTTGGGACTAGCGGCTCCACGGAAAACATTCAGTACTTC	CSVVGTSGSTENIQYF
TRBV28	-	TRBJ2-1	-	TGTGCCAGCAGCTCACTACTCTCTCGCTCCTACAATGAGCAGTTCTTC	CASSSLLSRSYNEQFF
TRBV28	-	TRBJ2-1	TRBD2	TGTGCCAGCAGTTTAGCGGGACTAGCGGGAGAGAATGAGCAGTTCTTC	CASSLAGLAGENEQFF
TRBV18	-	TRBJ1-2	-	TGTGCCAGCTCACCGGGGGAGGCTCGTGGCTACACCTTC	CASSPGEARGYTF
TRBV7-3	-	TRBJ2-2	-	TGTGCCAGCAGCAACCGCGGAGCGGAGCACACCGGGGAGCTGTTTTTT	CASSNRGAEHTGELFF
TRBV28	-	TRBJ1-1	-	TGTGCCAGCACTCTCTGGGGGGGGGCTAACACTGAAGCTTTCTTT	CASTLWGGANTEAFF
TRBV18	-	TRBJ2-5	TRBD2	TGTGCCAGCTCAACACGACTAGCGGGAGGGCCAGGAGAGACCCAGTACTTC	CASSTRLAGGPGETQYF
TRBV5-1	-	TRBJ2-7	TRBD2	TGCGCCAGCAGCCTAGGACTAGCGGGAGTGGGTTCCGAGCAGTACTTC	CASSLGLAGVGSEQYF
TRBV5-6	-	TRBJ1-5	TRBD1	TGTGCCAGCAGCTTCCGTGACAGGGGGCGCTTGAATCAGCCCCAGCATTTT	CASSFRDRGRLNQPQHF
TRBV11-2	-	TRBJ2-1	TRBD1	TGTGCCAGCAGACCACCGGGACAGGGAGGGGGCTCCTACAATGAGCAGTTCTTC	CASRPPGQGGGSYNEQFF